Below, one T cell receptor beta chain is given with its context. The antigen is undetermined. The assay was immunoSEQ multiplex PCR, and TCRdb's table has in-frame clones only and misses some. Counted here are 200,000 or so clones, about 91% occurring once; the ten biggest clones make up around 8%. The germline V gene has CDR1 GTSNPN and CDR2 SVGIG (reference sequence). The CDR3 spans 15 residues. The V gene lost 4 bases and the J gene lost 1 base, with 14 bases spanning the gap. The data originate from a study of T cell responses to AZD1222 COVID-19 vaccine. Regarding the study as a whole: It was only after the peak T cell response that any repertoires were sampled. The donor cohort was predominantly white British with a female majority, and clonal diversity may have been underestimated.

The source of this sequence is an adult in good health. V gene TRBV30 combines with J gene TRBJ1-5, with TRBD1 as a possible D gene (5 bases). Sequenced here: peripheral blood, sampled on day 0 of AZD1222 vaccination. The CDR3, as DNA: TGTGCCTGGACCATTGGGGGGGTGAGCAATCAGCCCCAGCATTTT. It yields the protein CAWTIGGVSNQPQHF.